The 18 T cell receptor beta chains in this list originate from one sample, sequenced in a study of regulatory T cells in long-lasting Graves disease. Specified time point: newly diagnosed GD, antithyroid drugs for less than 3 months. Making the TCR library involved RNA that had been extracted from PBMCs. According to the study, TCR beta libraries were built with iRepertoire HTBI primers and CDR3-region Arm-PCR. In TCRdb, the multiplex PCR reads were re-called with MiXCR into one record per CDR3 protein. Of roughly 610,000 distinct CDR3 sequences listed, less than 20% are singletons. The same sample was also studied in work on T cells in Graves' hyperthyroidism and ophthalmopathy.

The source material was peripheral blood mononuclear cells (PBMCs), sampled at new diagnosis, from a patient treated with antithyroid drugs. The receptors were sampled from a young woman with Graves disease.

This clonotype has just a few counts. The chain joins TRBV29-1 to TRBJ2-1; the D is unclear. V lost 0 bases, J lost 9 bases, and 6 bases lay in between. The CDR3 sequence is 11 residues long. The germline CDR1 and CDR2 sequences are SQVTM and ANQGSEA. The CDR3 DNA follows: TGCAGCGTTGAAGAGACGGTTGAGCAGTTCTTC. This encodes CSVEETVEQFF.

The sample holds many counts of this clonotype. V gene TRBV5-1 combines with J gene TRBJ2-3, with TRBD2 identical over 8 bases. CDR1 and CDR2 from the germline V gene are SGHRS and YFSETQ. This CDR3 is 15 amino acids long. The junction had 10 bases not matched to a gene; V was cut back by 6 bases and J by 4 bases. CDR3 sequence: CASTPAGGASDTQYF. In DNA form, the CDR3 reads TGCGCCAGCACGCCCGCGGGGGGCGCCTCAGATACGCAGTATTTT. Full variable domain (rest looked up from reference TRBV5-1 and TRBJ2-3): KAGVTQTPRYLIKTRGQQVTLSCSPISGHRSVSWYQQTPGQGLQFLFEYFSETQRNKGNFPGRFSGRQFSNSRSEMNVSTLELGDSALYLCASTPAGGASDTQYFGPGTRLTVL.

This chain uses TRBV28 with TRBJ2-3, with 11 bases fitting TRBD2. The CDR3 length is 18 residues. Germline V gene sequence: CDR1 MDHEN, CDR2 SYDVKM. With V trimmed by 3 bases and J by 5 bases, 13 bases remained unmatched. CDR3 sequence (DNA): TGTGCCAGCAGTTTTAACCGTCGGGTAGCGGGAGGGCGAGATACGCAGTATTTT. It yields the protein CASSFNRRVAGGRDTQYF.

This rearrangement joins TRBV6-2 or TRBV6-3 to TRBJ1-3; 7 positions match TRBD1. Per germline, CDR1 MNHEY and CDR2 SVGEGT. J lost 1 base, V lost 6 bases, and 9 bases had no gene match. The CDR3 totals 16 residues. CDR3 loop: CASSQEGQYSGNTIYF. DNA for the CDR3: TGTGCCAGCAGCCAGGAGGGACAGTATTCTGGAAACACCATATATTTT.

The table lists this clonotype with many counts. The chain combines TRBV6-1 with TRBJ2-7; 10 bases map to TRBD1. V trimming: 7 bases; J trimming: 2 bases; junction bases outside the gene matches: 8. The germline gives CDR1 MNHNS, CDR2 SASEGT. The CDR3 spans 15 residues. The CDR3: CASTITGTGAYEQYF. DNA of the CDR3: TGTGCCAGCACAATTACGGGGACAGGGGCCTACGAGCAGTACTTC.

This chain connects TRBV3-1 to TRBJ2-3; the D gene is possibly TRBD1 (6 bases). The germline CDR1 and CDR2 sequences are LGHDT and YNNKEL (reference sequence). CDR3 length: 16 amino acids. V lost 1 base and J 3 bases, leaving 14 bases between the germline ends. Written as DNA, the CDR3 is TGTGCCAGCAGCCAAGCCCTACAGGGCGGGACAGATACGCAGTATTTT. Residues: CASSQALQGGTDTQYF.

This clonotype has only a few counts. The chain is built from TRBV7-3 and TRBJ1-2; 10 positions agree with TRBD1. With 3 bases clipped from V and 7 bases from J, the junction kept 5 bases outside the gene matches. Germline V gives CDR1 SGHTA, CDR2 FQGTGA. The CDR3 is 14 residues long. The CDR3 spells CASSFGQGGRGYTF. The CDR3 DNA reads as TGTGCCAGCAGCTTCGGACAGGGGGGCCGTGGCTACACCTTC.

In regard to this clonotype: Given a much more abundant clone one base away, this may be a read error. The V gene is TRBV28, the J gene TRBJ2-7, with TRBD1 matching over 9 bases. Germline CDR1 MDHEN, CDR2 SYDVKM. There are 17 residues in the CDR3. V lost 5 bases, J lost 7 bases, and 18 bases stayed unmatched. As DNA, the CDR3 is TGTGCCAGCAGTACAAATCGACCGACAGGGGGAAGTAATGAGCAGTACTTC. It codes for CASSTNRPTGGSNEQYF.

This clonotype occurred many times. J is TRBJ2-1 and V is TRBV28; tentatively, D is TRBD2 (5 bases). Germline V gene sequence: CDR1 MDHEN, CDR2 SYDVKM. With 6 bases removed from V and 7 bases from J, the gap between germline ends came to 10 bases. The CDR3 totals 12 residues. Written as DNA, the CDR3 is TGTGCCAGCAGCTTAGGCGGGAATGAGCAGTTCTTC. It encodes CASSLGGNEQFF.

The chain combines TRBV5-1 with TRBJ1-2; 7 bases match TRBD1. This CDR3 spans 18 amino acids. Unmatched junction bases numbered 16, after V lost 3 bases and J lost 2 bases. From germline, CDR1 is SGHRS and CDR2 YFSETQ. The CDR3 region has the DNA TGCGCCAGCAGCTCCGGGACAGCGCCGTCATACTACAACTATGGCTACACCTTC. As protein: CASSSGTAPSYYNYGYTF.

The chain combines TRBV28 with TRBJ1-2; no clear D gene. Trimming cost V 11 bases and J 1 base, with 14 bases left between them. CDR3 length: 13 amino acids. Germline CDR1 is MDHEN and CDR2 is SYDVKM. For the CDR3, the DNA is TGTGCCTACAGCGGAAGGAATAACTATGGCTACACCTTC. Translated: CAYSGRNNYGYTF.

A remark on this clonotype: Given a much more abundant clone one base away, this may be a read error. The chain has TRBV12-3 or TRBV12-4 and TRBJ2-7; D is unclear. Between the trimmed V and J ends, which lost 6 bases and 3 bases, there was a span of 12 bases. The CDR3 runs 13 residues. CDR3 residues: CASSLRAFYEQYF. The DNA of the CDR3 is TGTGCCAGCAGCCTCCGGGCCTTCTACGAGCAGTACTTC.

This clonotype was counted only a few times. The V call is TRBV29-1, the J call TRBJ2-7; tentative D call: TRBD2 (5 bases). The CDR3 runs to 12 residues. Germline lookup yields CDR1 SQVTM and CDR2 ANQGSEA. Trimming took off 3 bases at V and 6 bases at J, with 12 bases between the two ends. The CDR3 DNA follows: TGCAGCGTTGAGGAGCCCACTAGCGAGCAGTACTTC. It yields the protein CSVEEPTSEQYF.

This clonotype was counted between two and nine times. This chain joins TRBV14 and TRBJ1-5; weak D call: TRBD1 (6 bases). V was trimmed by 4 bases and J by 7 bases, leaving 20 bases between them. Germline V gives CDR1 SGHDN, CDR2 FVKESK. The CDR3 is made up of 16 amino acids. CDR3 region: CASSPYRDWFGQPQHF. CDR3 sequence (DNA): TGTGCCAGCAGCCCCTACAGGGATTGGTTCGGACAGCCCCAGCATTTT.

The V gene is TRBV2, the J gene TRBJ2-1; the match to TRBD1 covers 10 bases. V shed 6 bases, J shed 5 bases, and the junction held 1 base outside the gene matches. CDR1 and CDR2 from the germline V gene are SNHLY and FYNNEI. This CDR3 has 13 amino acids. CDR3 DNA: TGTGCCAGCAGAGGGACAGGGGACAATGAGCAGTTCTTC. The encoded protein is CASRGTGDNEQFF.

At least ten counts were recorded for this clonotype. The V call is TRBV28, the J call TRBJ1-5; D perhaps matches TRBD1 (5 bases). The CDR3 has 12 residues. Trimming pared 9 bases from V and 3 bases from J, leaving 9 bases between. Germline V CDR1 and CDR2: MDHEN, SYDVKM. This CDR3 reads CASGGDNQPQHF. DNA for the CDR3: TGTGCCAGTGGGGGAGACAATCAGCCCCAGCATTTT. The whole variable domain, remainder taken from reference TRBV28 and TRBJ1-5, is DVKVTQSSRYLVKRTGEKVFLECVQDMDHENMFWYRQDPGLGLRLIYFSYDVKMKEKGDIPEGYSVSREKKERFSLILESASTNQTSMYLCASGGDNQPQHFGDGTRLSIL.

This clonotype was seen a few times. DNA for the CDR3: TGTGCCAGCAGTTTCCCGCAGGGGCGGACTGAAGCTTTCTTT. Protein sequence: CASSFPQGRTEAFF. The chain employs TRBV28 and TRBJ1-1; maybe TRBD1 (6 bases). The CDR3 contains 14 residues. The germline CDR1 and CDR2 sequences are MDHEN and SYDVKM. The V end was cut by 3 bases, the J end by 5 bases, with 13 bases between.

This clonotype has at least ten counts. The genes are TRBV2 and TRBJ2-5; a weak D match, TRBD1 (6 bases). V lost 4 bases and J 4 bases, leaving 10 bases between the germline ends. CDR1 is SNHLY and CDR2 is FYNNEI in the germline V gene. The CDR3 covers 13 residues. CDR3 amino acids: CASSATGLETQYF. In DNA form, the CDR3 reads TGTGCCAGCAGTGCGACAGGTTTAGAGACCCAGTACTTC.